This T cell receptor (beta chain) was observed in a study of CD8+ T cells in alopecia areata. Study-wide context: The SALT score measured affected scalp surface percentage in treated patients. Study outcomes and limitations: Scalp clonality and expanded CD8+ clones among the top 100 fell significantly with tofacitinib. TCR sharing was clearer in mice than between patients, perhaps partly owing to patient HLA diversity.

Once RNA had been extracted, it was reverse transcribed into cDNA to act as the sequencing template. Generated by immunoSEQ multiplex PCR, the TCRdb table keeps only in-frame clones and is missing some. The sample records more than 150,000 clones, 60% being singletons. A remark on this clone: What it recognizes is unknown.

The J segment lost 0 bases and the V segment lost 7 bases, leaving 3 bases of the junction unmatched. The V gene's germline CDR1 is SQVTM and CDR2 ANQGSEA. The length of the CDR3 is 13 residues. Treatment meaning: oral pan-JAK inhibitor, 5-10 mg twice daily. The researchers isolated CD4+ and CD8+ T cells from PBMCs by sorting. The TCR was taken from a human donor with alopecia areata. The chain combines TRBV29-1 with TRBJ2-3, with 8 nucleotides matching TRBD1. Specimen: CD4+ T cells sorted from blood, collected at week 4, from a patient treated with tofacitinib. In DNA form, the CDR3 reads TGCAGCGCCACAGGGGGGAGCACAGATACGCAGTATTTT. This gives the protein CSATGGSTDTQYF.